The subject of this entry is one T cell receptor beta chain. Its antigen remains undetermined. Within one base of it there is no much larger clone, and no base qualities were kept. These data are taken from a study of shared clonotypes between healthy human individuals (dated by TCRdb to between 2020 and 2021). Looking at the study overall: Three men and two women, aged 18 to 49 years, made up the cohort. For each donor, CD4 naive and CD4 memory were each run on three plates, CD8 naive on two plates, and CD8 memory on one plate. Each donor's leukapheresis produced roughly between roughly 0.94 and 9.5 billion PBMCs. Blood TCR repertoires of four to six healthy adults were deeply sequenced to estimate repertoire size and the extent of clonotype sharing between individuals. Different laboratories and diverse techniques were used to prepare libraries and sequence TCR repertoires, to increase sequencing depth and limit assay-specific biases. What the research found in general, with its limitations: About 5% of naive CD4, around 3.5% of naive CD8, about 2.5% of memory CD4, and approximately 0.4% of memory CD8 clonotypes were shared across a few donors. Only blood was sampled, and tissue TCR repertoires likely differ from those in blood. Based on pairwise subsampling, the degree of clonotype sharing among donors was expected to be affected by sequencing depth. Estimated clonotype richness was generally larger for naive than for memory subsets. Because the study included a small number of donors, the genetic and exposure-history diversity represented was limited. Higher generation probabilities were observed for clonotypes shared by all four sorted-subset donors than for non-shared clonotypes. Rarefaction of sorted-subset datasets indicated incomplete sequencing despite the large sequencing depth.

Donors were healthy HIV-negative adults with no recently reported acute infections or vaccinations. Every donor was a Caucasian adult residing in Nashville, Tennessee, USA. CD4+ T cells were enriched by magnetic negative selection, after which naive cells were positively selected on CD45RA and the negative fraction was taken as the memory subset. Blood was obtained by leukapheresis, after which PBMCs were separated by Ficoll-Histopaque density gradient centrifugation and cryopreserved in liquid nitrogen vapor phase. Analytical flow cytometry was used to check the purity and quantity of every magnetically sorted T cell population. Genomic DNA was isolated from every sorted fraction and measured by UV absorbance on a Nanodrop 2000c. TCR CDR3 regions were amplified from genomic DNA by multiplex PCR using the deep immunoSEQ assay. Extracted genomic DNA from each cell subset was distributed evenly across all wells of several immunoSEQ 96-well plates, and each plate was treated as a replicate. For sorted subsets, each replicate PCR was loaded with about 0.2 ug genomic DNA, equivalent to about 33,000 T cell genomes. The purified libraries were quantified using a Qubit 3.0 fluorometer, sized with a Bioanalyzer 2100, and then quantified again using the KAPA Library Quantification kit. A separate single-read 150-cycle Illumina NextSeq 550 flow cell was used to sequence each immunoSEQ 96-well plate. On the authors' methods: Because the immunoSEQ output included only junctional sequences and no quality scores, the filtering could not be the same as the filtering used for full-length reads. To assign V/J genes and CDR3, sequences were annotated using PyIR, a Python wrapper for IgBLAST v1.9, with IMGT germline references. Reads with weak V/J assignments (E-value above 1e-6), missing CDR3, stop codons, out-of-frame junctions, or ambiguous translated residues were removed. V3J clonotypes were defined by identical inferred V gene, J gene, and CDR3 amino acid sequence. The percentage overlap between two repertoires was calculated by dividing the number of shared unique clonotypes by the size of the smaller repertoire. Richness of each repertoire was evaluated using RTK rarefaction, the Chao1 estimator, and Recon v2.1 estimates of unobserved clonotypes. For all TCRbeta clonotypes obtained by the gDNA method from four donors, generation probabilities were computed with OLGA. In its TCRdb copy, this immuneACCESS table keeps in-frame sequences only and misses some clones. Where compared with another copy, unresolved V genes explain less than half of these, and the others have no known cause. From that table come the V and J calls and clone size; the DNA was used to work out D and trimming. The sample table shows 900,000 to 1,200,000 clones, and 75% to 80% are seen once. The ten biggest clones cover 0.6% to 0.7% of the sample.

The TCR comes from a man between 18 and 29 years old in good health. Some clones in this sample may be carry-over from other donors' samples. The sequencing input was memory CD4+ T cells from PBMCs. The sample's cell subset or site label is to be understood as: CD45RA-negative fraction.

The CDR3 region: CASSLRAGAYNEQFF. The DNA reads as follows: TGTGCCAGCAGCTTGAGAGCGGGAGCCTACAATGAGCAGTTCTTC. The chain joins TRBV7-2 to TRBJ2-1; 8 of the junction bases match TRBD2. CDR1 and CDR2 were assigned from the germline V gene as SGHTA and FQGNSA. The V end gives up 3 bases and the J end 2 bases, leaving 3 bases in the junction not matched to a gene. Spanning cysteine to phenylalanine, the CDR3 consists of 15 amino acids. The CDR3 DNA has 45 bases and is translated from base 1.